The 5 T cell receptor beta chains below come from one sample, sequenced in a study of blood T cell repertoires in COVID-19. The repertoire was sequenced with immunoSEQ multiplex PCR; TCRdb's copy has only in-frame clones and lacks some. The top ten clones hold 44% of a sample with 80,000 or so clones, about 86% of them seen once. The sample comprised peripheral blood. Every receptor here comes from an elderly man with acute or convalescent COVID-19.

The rearrangement links TRBV19 to TRBJ2-6; 9 nucleotides line up with TRBD1. Germline V gives CDR1 LNHDA, CDR2 SQIVND (reference sequence). V shed 5 bases, J shed 2 bases, and the junction held 10 bases outside the gene matches. The CDR3 length is 18 residues. DNA for the CDR3: TGTGCCAGTAGTGCCACCGGGACAGGGAATGCTGGGGCCAACGTCCTGACTTTC. Amino acids: CASSATGTGNAGANVLTF.

The genes are TRBV9 and TRBJ2-7; a weak D match, TRBD1 (5 bases). V lost 0 bases and J lost 0, with 16 bases in between. Germline loops: CDR1 SGDLS, CDR2 YYNGEE. This CDR3 is 17 amino acids long. CDR3 DNA: TGTGCCAGCAGCGTAGGAGGATTCCAGGGTAGCTCCTACGAGCAGTACTTC. This sequence encodes CASSVGGFQGSSYEQYF. The full variable domain, in which reference TRBV9 and TRBJ2-7 provide the parts outside the CDR3, is DSGVTQTPKHLITATGQRVTLRCSPRSGDLSVYWYQQSLDQGLQFLIQYYNGEERAKGNILERFSAQQFPDLHSELNLSSLELGDSALYFCASSVGGFQGSSYEQYFGPGTRLTVT.

This clone was observed a handful of times. The V and J genes are TRBV18 and TRBJ1-1, with TRBD1 identical over 7 bases. Trimming removed 6 bases from V and 2 bases from J; junction bases left unmatched: 9. In germline, CDR1 is KGHSH, CDR2 LQKENI. CDR3 size: 15 residues. CDR3 DNA: TGTGCCAGCTCGTCGGGACAGCTAAAAAACACTGAAGCTTTCTTT. Protein product: CASSSGQLKNTEAFF.

This chain uses TRBV28 with TRBJ1-3, with a weak D call TRBD1 (6 bases). The length of the CDR3 is 14 residues. In germline, CDR1 is MDHEN, CDR2 SYDVKM. Trimming stripped 8 bases from V and 0 bases from J, with 11 bases between. CDR3 in amino acids: CASGLTGSGNTIYF. For the CDR3, the DNA is TGTGCCAGCGGGCTGACAGGCTCTGGAAACACCATATATTTT.

The rearrangement joins TRBV4-2 to TRBJ2-7; TRBD2 agrees at 11 bases. Germline assignment: CDR1 LGHNA and CDR2 YNFKEQ. This CDR3 has 15 amino acids. The V gene end was trimmed by 1 base and the J gene end by 3 bases; junction bases not matched to a gene: 2. CDR3 protein: CASSQGLAGRYEQYF. DNA for the CDR3: TGTGCCAGCAGCCAAGGACTAGCGGGACGCTACGAGCAGTACTTC.